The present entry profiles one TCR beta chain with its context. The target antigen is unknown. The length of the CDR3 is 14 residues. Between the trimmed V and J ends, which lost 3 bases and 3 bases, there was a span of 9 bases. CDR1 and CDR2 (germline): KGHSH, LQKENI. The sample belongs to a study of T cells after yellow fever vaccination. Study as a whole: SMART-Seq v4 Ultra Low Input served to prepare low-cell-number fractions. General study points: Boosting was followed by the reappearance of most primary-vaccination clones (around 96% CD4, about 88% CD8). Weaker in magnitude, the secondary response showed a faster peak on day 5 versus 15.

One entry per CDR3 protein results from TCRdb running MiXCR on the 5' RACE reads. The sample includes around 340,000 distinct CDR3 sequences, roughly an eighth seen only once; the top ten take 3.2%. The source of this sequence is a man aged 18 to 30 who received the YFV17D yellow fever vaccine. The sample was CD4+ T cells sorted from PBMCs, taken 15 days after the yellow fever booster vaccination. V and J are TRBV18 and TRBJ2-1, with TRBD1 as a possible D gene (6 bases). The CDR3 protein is CASSPQGIYNEQFF. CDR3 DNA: TGTGCCAGCTCACCGCAGGGGATCTACAATGAGCAGTTCTTC.